This entry features one T cell receptor beta chain sequence. The assay was immunoSEQ multiplex PCR, and TCRdb's table has in-frame clones only and misses some. The data hold hundreds of thousands of clones, with approximately 90% observed a single time. This specimen belongs to a study of blood T cell repertoires in COVID-19. Across the whole study: Acute and convalescent COVID-19 specimens originated in the United States, Italy and Spain. From T cells, B-cell-depleted T cells, or PBMCs came the material, which was cDNA or gDNA.

This CDR3 is 15 amino acids long. Germline values: CDR1 SEHNR, CDR2 FQNEAQ (reference sequence). Trimming took 3 bases from V and 3 from J, leaving 12 bases between them. The TCR originated in a woman between 50 and 59 years old who had recovered from COVID-19. This chain links TRBV7-9 with TRBJ2-1; no clear D. Specimen: PBMCs or T cells enriched from blood (not recorded which). In nucleotides, the CDR3 is TGTGCCAGCAGCTTCTCAGTTGCCAGCTACAATGAGCAGTTCTTC. This sequence encodes CASSFSVASYNEQFF.